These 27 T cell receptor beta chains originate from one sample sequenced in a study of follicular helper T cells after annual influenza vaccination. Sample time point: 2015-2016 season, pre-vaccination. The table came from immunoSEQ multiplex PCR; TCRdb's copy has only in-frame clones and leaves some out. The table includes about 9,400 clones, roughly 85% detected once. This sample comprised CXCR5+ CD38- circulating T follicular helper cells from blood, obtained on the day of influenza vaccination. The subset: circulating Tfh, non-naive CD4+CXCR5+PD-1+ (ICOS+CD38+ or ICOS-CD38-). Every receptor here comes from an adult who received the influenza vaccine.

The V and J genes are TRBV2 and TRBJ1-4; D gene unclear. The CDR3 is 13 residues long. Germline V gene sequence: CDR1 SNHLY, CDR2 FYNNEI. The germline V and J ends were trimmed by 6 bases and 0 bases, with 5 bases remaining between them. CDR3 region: CASSRSTNEKLFF. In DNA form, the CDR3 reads TGTGCCAGCAGCCGATCAACTAATGAAAAACTGTTTTTT.

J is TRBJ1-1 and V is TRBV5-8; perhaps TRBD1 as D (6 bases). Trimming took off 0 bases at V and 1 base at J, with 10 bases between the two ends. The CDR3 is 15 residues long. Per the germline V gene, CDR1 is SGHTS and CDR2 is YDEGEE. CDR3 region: CASSLAWGANTEAFF. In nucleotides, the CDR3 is TGTGCCAGCAGCTTGGCGTGGGGGGCGAACACTGAAGCTTTCTTT.

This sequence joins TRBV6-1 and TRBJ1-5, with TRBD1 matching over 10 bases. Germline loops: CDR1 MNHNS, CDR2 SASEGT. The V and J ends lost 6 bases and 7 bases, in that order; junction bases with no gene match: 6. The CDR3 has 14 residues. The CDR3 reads CASRGDRGKQPQHF. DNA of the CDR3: TGTGCCAGCAGGGGGGACAGGGGAAAACAGCCCCAGCATTTT.

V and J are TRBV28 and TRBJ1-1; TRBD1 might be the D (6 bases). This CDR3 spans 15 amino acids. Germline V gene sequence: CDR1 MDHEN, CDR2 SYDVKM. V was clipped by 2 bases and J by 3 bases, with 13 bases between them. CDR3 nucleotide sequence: TGTGCCAGCAGTTTAAGTACAGGGAGGGACACTGAAGCTTTCTTT. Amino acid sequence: CASSLSTGRDTEAFF.

CDR3 loop: CASSLWAPPTGEQYF. The CDR3, as DNA: TGTGCCAGCAGTTTATGGGCCCCCCCCACCGGGGAGCAGTACTTC. The chain couples TRBV27 to TRBJ2-7, with D hard to call. The CDR3 length is 15 residues. V was trimmed by 1 base and J by 7 bases, leaving 17 bases between them. Germline loops: CDR1 MNHEY, CDR2 SMNVEV (reference sequence).

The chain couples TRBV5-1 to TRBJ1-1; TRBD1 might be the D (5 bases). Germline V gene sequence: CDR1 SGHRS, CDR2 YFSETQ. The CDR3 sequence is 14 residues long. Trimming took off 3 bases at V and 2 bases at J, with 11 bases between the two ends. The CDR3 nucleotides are TGCGCCAGCAGCTACCAGGACATAAACACTGAAGCTTTCTTT. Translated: CASSYQDINTEAFF. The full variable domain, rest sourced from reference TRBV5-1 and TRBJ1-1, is KAGVTQTPRYLIKTRGQQVTLSCSPISGHRSVSWYQQTPGQGLQFLFEYFSETQRNKGNFPGRFSGRQFSNSRSEMNVSTLELGDSALYLCASSYQDINTEAFFGQGTRLTVV.

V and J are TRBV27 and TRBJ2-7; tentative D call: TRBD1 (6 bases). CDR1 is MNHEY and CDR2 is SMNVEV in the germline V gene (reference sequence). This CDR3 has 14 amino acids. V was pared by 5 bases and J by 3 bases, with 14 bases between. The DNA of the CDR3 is TGTGCCAGCAGTGAAACAGGGTCCCACTACGAGCAGTACTTC. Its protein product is CASSETGSHYEQYF.

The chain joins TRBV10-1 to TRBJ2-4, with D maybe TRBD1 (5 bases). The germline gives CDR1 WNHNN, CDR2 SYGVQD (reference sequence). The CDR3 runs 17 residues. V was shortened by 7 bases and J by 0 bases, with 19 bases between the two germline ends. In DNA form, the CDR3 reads TGCGCCAGCATGAAGGGGCGTGTTCCTCTAGCCAAAAACATTCAGTACTTC. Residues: CASMKGRVPLAKNIQYF.

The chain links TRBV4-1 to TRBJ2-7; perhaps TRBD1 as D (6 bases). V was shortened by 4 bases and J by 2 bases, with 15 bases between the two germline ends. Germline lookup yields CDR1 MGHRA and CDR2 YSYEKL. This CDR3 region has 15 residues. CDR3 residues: CASSLDDRSTYEQYF. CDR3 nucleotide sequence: TGCGCCAGCAGCCTCGATGACAGGTCCACCTACGAGCAGTACTTC.

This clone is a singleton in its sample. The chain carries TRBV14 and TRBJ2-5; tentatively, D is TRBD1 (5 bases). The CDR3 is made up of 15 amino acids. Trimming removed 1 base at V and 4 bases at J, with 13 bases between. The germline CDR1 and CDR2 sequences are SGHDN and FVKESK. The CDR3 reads CASSQGTYQGETQYF. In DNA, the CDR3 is TGTGCCAGCAGCCAAGGGACGTACCAGGGAGAGACCCAGTACTTC.

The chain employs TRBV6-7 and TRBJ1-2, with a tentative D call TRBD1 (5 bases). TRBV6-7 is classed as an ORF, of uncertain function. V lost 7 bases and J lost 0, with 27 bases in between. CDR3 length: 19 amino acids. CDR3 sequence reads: CASKRGTKSYWATNYGYTF. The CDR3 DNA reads TGTGCCAGCAAGAGGGGAACCAAAAGTTATTGGGCTACTAACTATGGCTACACCTTC.

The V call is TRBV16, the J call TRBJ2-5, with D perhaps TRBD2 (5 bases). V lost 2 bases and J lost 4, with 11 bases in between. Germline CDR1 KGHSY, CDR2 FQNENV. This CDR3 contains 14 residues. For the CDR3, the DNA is TGTGCCAGCAGCCAAGCCGGGGTTGGAGAGACCCAGTACTTC. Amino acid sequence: CASSQAGVGETQYF.

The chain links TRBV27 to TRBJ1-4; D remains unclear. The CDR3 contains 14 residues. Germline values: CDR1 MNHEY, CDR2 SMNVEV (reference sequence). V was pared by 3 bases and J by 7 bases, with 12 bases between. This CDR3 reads CASSLSQQTEKLFF. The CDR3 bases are TGTGCCAGCAGTTTGTCCCAGCAGACTGAAAAACTGTTTTTT.

The CDR3 here is CATSRITQGSYEQYF. As DNA, the CDR3 is TGTGCCACCAGCAGGATAACTCAGGGGTCCTACGAGCAGTACTTC. J is TRBJ2-7 and V is TRBV15, with D possibly being TRBD1 (6 bases). The germline V and J ends were trimmed by 3 bases and 1 base, with 13 bases remaining between them. Germline assignment: CDR1 LNHNV and CDR2 YYDKDF (reference sequence). This CDR3 spans 15 amino acids. The full variable domain, in which reference TRBV15 and TRBJ2-7 provide the parts outside the CDR3, is DAMVIQNPRYQVTQFGKPVTLSCSQTLNHNVMYWYQQKSSQAPKLLFHYYDKDFNNEADTPDNFQSRRPNTSFCFLDIRSPGLGDTAMYLCATSRITQGSYEQYFGPGTRLTVT.

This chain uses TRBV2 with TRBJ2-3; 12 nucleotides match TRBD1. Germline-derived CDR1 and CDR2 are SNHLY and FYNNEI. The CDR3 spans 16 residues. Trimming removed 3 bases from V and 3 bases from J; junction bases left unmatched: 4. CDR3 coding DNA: TGTGCCAGCAGTGACAGGGACAGGGGGCTGACAGATACGCAGTATTTT. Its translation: CASSDRDRGLTDTQYF.

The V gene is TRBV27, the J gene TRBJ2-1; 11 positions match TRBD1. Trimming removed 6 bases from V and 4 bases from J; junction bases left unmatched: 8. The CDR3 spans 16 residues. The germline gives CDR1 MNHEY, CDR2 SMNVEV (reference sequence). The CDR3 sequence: CASRGPGQGDYNEQFF. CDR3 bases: TGTGCCAGCAGAGGCCCGGGACAGGGGGATTACAATGAGCAGTTCTTC.

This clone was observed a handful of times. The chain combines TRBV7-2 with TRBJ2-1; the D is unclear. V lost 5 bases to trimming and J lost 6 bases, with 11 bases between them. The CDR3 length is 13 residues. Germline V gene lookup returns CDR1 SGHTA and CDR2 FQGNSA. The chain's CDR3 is CASSPRLVNEQFF. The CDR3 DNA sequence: TGTGCCAGCAGCCCCCGTCTCGTCAATGAGCAGTTCTTC.

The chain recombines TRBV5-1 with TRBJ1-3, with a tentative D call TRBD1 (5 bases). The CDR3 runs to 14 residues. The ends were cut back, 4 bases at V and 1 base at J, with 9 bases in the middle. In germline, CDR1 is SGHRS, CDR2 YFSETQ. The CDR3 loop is CASSQGWSGNTIYF. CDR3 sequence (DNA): TGCGCCAGCAGCCAGGGATGGTCTGGAAACACCATATATTTT.

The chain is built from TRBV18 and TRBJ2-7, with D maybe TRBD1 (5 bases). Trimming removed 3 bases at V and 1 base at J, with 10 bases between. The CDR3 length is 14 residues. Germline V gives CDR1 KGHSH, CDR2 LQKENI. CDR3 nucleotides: TGTGCCAGCTCACCTGGTCAGGGATCCTACGAGCAGTACTTC. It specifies CASSPGQGSYEQYF.

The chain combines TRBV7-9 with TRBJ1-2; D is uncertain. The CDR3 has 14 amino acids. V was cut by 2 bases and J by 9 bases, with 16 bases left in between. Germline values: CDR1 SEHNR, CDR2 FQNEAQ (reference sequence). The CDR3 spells CASSLFQTPLSYTF. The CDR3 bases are TGTGCCAGCAGCTTATTTCAGACCCCTCTCAGCTACACCTTC.

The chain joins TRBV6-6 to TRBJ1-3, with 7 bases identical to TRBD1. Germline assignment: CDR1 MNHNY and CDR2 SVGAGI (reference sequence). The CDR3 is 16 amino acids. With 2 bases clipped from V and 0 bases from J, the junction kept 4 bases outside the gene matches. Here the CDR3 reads CASSYQGQHSGNTIYF. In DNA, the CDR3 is TGTGCCAGCAGTTACCAGGGACAGCACTCTGGAAACACCATATATTTT.

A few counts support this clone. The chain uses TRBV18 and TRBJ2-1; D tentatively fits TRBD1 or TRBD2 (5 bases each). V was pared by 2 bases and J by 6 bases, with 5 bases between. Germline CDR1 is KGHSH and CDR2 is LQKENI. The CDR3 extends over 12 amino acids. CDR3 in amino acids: CASSPGGNEQFF. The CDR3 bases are TGTGCCAGCTCACCAGGGGGCAATGAGCAGTTCTTC.

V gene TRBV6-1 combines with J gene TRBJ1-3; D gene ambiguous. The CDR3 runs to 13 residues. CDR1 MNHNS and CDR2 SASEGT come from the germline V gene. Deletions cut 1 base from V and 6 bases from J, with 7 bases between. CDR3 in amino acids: CASSEGSENTIYF. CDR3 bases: TGTGCCAGCAGTGAAGGGTCGGAAAACACCATATATTTT.

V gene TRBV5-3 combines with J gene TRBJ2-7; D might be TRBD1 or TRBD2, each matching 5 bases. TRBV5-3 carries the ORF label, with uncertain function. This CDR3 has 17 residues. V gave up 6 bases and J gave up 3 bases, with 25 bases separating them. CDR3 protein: CARTPGPWFIRVYEQYF. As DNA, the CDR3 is TGTGCCAGAACCCCGGGGCCTTGGTTCATTCGGGTCTACGAGCAGTACTTC.

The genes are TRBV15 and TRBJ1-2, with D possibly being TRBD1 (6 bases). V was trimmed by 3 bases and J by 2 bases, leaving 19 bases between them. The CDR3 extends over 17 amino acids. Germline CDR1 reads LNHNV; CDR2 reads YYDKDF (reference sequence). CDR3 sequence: CATSRLGVGGRNYGYTF. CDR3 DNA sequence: TGTGCCACCAGCAGGTTGGGAGTAGGGGGACGGAACTATGGCTACACCTTC. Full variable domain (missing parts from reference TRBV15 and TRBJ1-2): DAMVIQNPRYQVTQFGKPVTLSCSQTLNHNVMYWYQQKSSQAPKLLFHYYDKDFNNEADTPDNFQSRRPNTSFCFLDIRSPGLGDTAMYLCATSRLGVGGRNYGYTFGSGTRLTVV.

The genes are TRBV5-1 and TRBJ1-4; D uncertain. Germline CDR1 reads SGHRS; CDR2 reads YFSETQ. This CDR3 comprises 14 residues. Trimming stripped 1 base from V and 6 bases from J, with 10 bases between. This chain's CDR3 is CASSLLGTDEKLFF. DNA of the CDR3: TGCGCCAGCAGCTTGTTAGGCACCGATGAAAAACTGTTTTTT.

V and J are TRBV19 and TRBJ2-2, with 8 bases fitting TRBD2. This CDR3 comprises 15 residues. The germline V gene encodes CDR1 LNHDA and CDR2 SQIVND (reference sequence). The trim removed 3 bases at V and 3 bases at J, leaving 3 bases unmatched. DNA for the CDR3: TGTGCCAGTAGTATCCTTAGCGGGGACACCGGGGAGCTGTTTTTT. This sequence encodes CASSILSGDTGELFF. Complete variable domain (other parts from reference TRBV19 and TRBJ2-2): DGGITQSPKYLFRKEGQNVTLSCEQNLNHDAMYWYRQDPGQGLRLIYYSQIVNDFQKGDIAEGYSVSREKKESFPLTVTSAQKNPTAFYLCASSILSGDTGELFFGEGSRLTVL.